This T cell receptor beta chain comes out of a study of CD8 T cells in ankylosing spondylitis (dated by TCRdb to the late 2010s). The study in broad terms: To find TCR variants linked to disease, the study profiled T cell receptor beta repertoires in ankylosing spondylitis patients and healthy donors. Peripheral blood samples were taken, and synovial fluid was additionally collected from ankylosing spondylitis patients. The full study cohort was made up of roughly 25 ankylosing spondylitis patients and 108 healthy donors. The study at large found these results: The disease-linked clones showed a CD8+ phenotype and occurred at relatively low frequencies in peripheral blood. A TCR beta motif of 8 or 9 highly homologous amino acid variants appeared characteristic of blood from ankylosing spondylitis patients. According to the report, matched synovial fluid samples from ankylosing spondylitis patients were significantly enriched for the disease-linked clones. Some motif variants had previously been reported in the synovial fluid and blood of reactive arthritis patients, which suggests shared mechanisms of disease initiation.

The germline V gene (reference sequence) sets CDR1 to SGHAT and CDR2 to FQDESV. Cut back by 3 bases and 1 base, the V and J ends lie 3 bases apart. The CDR3 has 12 amino acids, counting the end cysteine and phenylalanine. The only DNA kept is the CDR3, 36 bases in frame from the first base. To note about this clonotype: No antigen is known for it. The sample holds no much larger clone one base away, and base qualities are not on file.

The data were produced on an Illumina HiSeq 2500. Quantitative 5'-RACE with molecular barcodes was the method used to prepare the TCR beta libraries. Turning to the authors' computational methods: A new computational method based on a probabilistic model of VDJ rearrangement was used to identify disease-linked TCR variants. The raw public data were reprocessed by TCRdb itself: fastp quality trimming at Q25, MiXCR clonotype calling, in-frame beta chains only. Rows with one shared CDR3 protein collapse into an entry with the most common genes and DNA. The V and J calls and clone size come from TCRdb's table, not from the authors' own analysis. Present in this sample are a few hundred thousand distinct CDR3 sequences, over 15% of which were seen just once. Around 30% of the sample rests with the top ten.

Sequenced input: blood, either unsorted or a sorted T cell fraction (not recorded which). The sequence was collected from a male donor with ankylosing spondylitis or in good health (not recorded which). The rearranged chain carries TRBV11-1 and TRBJ2-5, with the D gene uncertain. The CDR3 protein sequence reads: CASSFSQETQYF. Read as DNA, the sequence is TGTGCCAGCAGCTTCTCCCAAGAGACCCAGTACTTC.